This T cell receptor beta chain appears in the sequencing data of a study of cytomegalovirus exposure and HLA in healthy donors. Germline V CDR1 and CDR2: LNHDA, SQIVND (reference sequence). The V gene lost 7 bases and the J gene lost 8 bases, with 20 bases spanning the gap. The CDR3 has 14 residues. The PCR employed 60 Vbeta primers together with 13 Jbeta primers. TCRdb keeps only in-frame clones here, not all; method: immunoSEQ multiplex PCR. The repertoire has around 84,000 clones, roughly four fifths of them found once; the top ten carry roughly 12%. This clone has more than one count but fewer than ten.

The source is a human donor in good health. V is TRBV19 and J is TRBJ1-1; TRBD1 might be the D (6 bases). The sample comprised PBMCs. CDR3 residues: CASTPTDSPSEAFF. The CDR3 region has the DNA TGTGCCAGTACCCCAACGGACAGCCCCTCAGAAGCTTTCTTT.